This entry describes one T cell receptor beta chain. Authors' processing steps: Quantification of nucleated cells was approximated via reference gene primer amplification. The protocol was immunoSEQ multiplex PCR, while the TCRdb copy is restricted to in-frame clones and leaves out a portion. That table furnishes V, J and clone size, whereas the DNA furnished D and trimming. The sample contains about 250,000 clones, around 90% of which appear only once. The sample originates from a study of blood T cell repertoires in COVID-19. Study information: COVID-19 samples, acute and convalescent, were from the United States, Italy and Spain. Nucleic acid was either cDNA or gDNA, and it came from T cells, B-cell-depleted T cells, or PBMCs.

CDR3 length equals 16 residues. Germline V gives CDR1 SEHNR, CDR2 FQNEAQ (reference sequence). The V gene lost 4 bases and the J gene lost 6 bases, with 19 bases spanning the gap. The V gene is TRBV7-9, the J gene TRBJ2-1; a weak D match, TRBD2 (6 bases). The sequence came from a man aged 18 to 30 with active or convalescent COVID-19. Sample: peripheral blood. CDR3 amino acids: CASSSLGDFQFNEQFF. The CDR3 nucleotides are TGTGCCAGCAGCTCCCTCGGGGACTTCCAGTTCAATGAGCAGTTCTTC.